The source of this T cell receptor beta chain is a study of regulatory T cells in long-lasting Graves disease. Turning to the study itself: For a period under 3 months, newly diagnosed Graves' patients had taken antithyroid drugs.

Study-wide points: TRBV28, TRBJ1-2 and TRBJ2-5 emerged as the favored segments in persistent disease.

The authors built TCR beta libraries using iRepertoire HTBI primers and Arm-PCR of CDR3 regions. One entry per CDR3 protein, called by TCRdb with MiXCR from the multiplex PCR reads. The sample holds approximately 460,000 distinct CDR3 sequences; about 17% are singletons and the top ten take around 10%. V lost 0 bases and J lost 8, with 17 bases in between. The germline CDR1 and CDR2 sequences are SGHRS and YFSETQ. The CDR3 extends over 15 amino acids. Specified time point: newly diagnosed GD, antithyroid drugs for less than 3 months. Following extraction of RNA from PBMCs, that RNA was used to make the TCR library. There are a few counts of this clonotype. Its antigen is undetermined. The sample was also linked to a second study, of T cells in Graves' hyperthyroidism and ophthalmopathy.

This clonotype originated in a woman younger than 45 with Graves disease. The chain employs TRBV5-1 and TRBJ1-2; tentative D call: TRBD1 (5 bases). The sequenced sample was peripheral blood mononuclear cells (PBMCs), obtained at new diagnosis, from a patient treated with antithyroid drugs. The CDR3 nucleotides are TGCGCCAGCAGCTTGGAAACAGGACATTCGGGGGGCTACACCTTC. Translated: CASSLETGHSGGYTF.